The 10 T cell receptor beta chains presented below share a single source sample, sequenced in a study of CD8+CD57+ T cells in acquired aplastic anemia. Template material for TCR beta VDJ and CDR3 profiling consisted of genomic DNA. TCRdb passed the reads through MiXCR, listing each CDR3 protein once. Of some 190,000 distinct CDR3 sequences in the sample, about half were seen once. Sequencing was done on a sample of sorted CD4+, CD8+, or CD8+CD57+ T cells (not recorded which) from PBMCs. These receptors came from a human donor in good health, serving as a control.

The chain links TRBV19 to TRBJ2-5; 11 nucleotides match TRBD1. The germline V gene has CDR1 LNHDA and CDR2 SQIVND (reference sequence). CDR3 length: 14 residues. The junction had 3 bases not matched to a gene; V was cut back by 6 bases and J by 3 bases. CDR3: CASRGTGGKETQYF. In DNA form, the CDR3 reads TGTGCCAGTAGAGGGACAGGGGGAAAAGAGACCCAGTACTTC.

This clonotype was recorded many times. The V gene is TRBV7-2, the J gene TRBJ1-1; TRBD1 matches 7 bases. Germline V gives CDR1 SGHTA, CDR2 FQGNSA. Losses at the gene ends were 6 bases for V and 7 bases for J; bases not matched to a gene: 8. This CDR3 has 13 amino acids. The DNA for the CDR3 is TGTGCCAGCAGAGGACAGGCTCAAGATGAAGCTTTCTTT. Encoded protein: CASRGQAQDEAFF.

The rearrangement uses TRBV2 and TRBJ2-3, with 7 bases fitting TRBD1. CDR1 and CDR2 (germline): SNHLY, FYNNEI. With V trimmed by 4 bases and J by 6 bases, 7 bases remained unmatched. This CDR3 is built from 14 residues. The CDR3 protein is CASSVDRSSDTQYF. CDR3 coding DNA: TGTGCCAGCAGTGTGGACAGGTCCAGCGATACGCAGTATTTT.

V is TRBV11-2 and J is TRBJ2-7; TRBD2 matches at 7 bases. This CDR3 region has 15 residues. The junction had 8 bases not matched to a gene; V was cut back by 0 bases and J by 6 bases. Looked up from germline, CDR1 is SGHAT and CDR2 is FQNNGV. The CDR3 region is CASSLDGTNGREQYF. The CDR3 bases are TGTGCCAGCAGCTTAGACGGGACTAATGGGCGCGAGCAGTACTTC. The variable domain in full, completed from reference TRBV11-2 and TRBJ2-7, reads EAGVAQSPRYKIIEKRQSVAFWCNPISGHATLYWYQQILGQGPKLLIQFQNNGVVDDSQLPKDRFSAERLKGVDSTLKIQPAKLEDSAVYLCASSLDGTNGREQYFGPGTRLTVT.

This clonotype was seen at least ten times. The genes are TRBV6-1 and TRBJ1-5; D may be TRBD1 (6 bases). There are 13 residues in the CDR3. Deletions cut 6 bases from V and 4 bases from J, with 10 bases between. CDR1 and CDR2 (germline): MNHNS, SASEGT. The CDR3 reads CASSGQQNQPQHF. The CDR3, as DNA: TGTGCCAGCAGCGGACAGCAGAATCAGCCCCAGCATTTT.

CDR3 sequence reads: CASSPRGRGEETQYF. The CDR3 DNA reads as TGTGCCAGCTCACCACGGGGACGGGGGGAAGAGACCCAGTACTTC. J is TRBJ2-5 and V is TRBV18, with 7 bases that match TRBD2. After removal of 1 base from V and 3 bases from J, the junction contained 5 bases not matched to a gene. Germline V gene sequence: CDR1 KGHSH, CDR2 LQKENI. The CDR3 is made up of 15 amino acids.

This clonotype was seen many times. The rearrangement joins TRBV10-3 to TRBJ1-2; D may be TRBD1 (6 bases). CDR1 and CDR2 (germline): ENHRY, SYGVKD. The CDR3 extends over 14 amino acids. The germline V and J ends were trimmed by 2 bases and 5 bases, with 12 bases remaining between them. DNA for the CDR3: TGTGCCATCAGTGAGGTACAGGGCGTATATGGCTACACCTTC. It encodes CAISEVQGVYGYTF.

The rearrangement links TRBV7-2 to TRBJ2-5; TRBD1 agrees at 7 bases. V dropped 5 bases and J dropped 9; count of bases not matched to a gene: 9. CDR1 is SGHTA, CDR2 FQGNSA, per germline. The CDR3 is made up of 13 amino acids. The CDR3 loop is CASSQGGRQPQYF. The CDR3 nucleotides read TGTGCCAGCAGCCAAGGGGGCCGGCAGCCCCAGTACTTC.

The chain has TRBV7-8 and TRBJ2-1, with 9 bases lining up with TRBD1. The germline V gene encodes CDR1 SGHVS and CDR2 FQNEAQ. This CDR3 has 14 amino acids. V was clipped by 5 bases and J by 7 bases; unmatched bases: 6. The CDR3 DNA reads as TGTGCCAGCAGCCCCGGGACAGGGACTAATGAGCAGTTCTTC. This codes for CASSPGTGTNEQFF.

The chain links TRBV4-3 to TRBJ2-3; no clear D. The CDR3 loop spans 17 amino acids. Trimming took off 0 bases at V and 11 bases at J, with 24 bases between the two ends. From germline, CDR1 is LGHNA and CDR2 YSLEER. The DNA for the CDR3 is TGCGCCAGCAGCCAAGATCGGCTGGCAGTTACCTACAATGAGCAGTATTTT. It is translated as CASSQDRLAVTYNEQYF.